Described below is a single T cell receptor beta chain sequence and its context. TCRdb's copy holds only in-frame clones and misses some; the assay was immunoSEQ multiplex PCR. The sample lists 80,000 to 100,000 clones, around 84% occurring once. V was clipped by 5 bases and J by 2 bases, with 10 bases between them. The CDR3 spans 14 residues. CDR1 and CDR2 from the germline V gene are LNHDA and SQIVND (reference sequence). The data originate from a study of T cell responses to AZD1222 COVID-19 vaccine. V is TRBV19 and J is TRBJ1-3; D is ambiguous. Here the sequenced sample was peripheral blood, taken 28 days after the second AZD1222 dose. The clonotype was recovered from an adult who received the AZD1222 COVID-19 vaccine. This CDR3 reads CASSPGGAGNTIYF. In nucleotides, the CDR3 is TGTGCCAGTAGTCCCGGTGGAGCTGGAAACACCATATATTTT. The whole variable domain, remainder taken from reference TRBV19 and TRBJ1-3, is DGGITQSPKYLFRKEGQNVTLSCEQNLNHDAMYWYRQDPGQGLRLIYYSQIVNDFQKGDIAEGYSVSREKKESFPLTVTSAQKNPTAFYLCASSPGGAGNTIYFGEGSWLTVV.